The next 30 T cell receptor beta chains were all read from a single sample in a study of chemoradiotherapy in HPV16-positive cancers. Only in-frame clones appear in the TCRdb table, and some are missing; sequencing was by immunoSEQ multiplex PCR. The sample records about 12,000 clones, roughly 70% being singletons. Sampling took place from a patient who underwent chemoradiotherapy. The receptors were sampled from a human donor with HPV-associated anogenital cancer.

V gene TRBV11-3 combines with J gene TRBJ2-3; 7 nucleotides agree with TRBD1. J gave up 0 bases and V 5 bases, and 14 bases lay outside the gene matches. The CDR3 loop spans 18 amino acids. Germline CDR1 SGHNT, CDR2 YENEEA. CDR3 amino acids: CASSAGDRLLSSTDTQYF. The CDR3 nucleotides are TGTGCCAGCAGCGCCGGGGACAGACTCCTTTCTAGCACAGATACGCAGTATTTT.

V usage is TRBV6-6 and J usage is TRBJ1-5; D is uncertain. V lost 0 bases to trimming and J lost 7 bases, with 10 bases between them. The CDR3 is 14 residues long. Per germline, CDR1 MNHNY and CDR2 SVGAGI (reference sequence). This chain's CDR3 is CASSYSQPGQPQHF. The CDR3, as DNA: TGTGCCAGCAGTTACTCCCAACCGGGGCAGCCCCAGCATTTT.

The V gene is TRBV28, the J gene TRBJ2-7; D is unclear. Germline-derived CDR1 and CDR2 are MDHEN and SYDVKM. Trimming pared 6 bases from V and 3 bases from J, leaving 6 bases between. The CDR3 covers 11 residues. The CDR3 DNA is TGTGCCAGCAGCCTACTCTACGAGCAGTACTTC. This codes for CASSLLYEQYF.

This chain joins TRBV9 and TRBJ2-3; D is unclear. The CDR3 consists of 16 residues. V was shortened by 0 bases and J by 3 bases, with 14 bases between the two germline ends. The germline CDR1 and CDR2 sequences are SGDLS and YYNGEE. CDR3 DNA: TGTGCCAGCAGCGTAGCAACCGGAGTTGGGACAGATACGCAGTATTTT. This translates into CASSVATGVGTDTQYF.

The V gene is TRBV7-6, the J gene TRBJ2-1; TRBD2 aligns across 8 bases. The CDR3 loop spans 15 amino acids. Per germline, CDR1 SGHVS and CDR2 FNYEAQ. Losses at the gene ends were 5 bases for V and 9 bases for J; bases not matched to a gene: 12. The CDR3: CASSTGTRGIGEQFF. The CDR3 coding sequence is TGTGCCAGCAGCACCGGGACTAGAGGGATTGGTGAGCAGTTCTTC.

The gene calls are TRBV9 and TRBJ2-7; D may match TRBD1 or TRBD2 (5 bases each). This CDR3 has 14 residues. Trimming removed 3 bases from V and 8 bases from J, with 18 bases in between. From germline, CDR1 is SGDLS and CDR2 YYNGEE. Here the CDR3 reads CASSAFGTPAKQYF. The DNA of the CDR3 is TGTGCCAGCAGCGCCTTTGGGACCCCTGCCAAGCAGTACTTC.

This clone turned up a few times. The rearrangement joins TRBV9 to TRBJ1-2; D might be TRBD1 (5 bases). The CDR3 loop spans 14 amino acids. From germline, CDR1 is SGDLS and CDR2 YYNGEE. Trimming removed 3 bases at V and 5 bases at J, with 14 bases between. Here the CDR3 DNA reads TGTGCCAGCAGCGAGAACACAGGCTCTTATGGCTACACCTTC. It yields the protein CASSENTGSYGYTF.

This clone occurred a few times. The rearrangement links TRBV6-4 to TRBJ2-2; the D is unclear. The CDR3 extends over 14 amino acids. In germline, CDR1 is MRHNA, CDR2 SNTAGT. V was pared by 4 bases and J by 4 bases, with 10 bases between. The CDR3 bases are TGTGCCAGCAGTGTTGATAGTTCCACCGGGGAGCTGTTTTTT. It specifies CASSVDSSTGELFF.

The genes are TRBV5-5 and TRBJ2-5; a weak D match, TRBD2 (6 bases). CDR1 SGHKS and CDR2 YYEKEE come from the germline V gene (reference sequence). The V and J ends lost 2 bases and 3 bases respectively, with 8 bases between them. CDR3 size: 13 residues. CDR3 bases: TGTGCCAGCAGCTTACCGGGAGAAGAGACCCAGTACTTC. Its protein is CASSLPGEETQYF. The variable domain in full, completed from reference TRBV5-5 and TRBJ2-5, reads DAGVTQSPTHLIKTRGQQVTLRCSPISGHKSVSWYQQVLGQGPQFIFQYYEKEERGRGNFPDRFSARQFPNYSSELNVNALLLGDSALYLCASSLPGEETQYFGPGTRLLVL.

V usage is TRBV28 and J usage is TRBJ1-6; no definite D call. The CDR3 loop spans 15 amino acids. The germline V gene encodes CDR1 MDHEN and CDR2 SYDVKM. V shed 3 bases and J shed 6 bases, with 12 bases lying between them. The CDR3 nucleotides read TGTGCCAGCAGTTTTAGTCAGTCTATTAATTCACCCCTCCACTTT. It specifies CASSFSQSINSPLHF.

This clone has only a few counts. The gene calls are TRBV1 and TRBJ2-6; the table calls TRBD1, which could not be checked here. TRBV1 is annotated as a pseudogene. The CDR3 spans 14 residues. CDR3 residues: CTSSLAGRANVLTF. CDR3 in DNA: TGCACCAGCAGTTTGGCTGGTCGGGCCAACGTCCTGACTTTC.

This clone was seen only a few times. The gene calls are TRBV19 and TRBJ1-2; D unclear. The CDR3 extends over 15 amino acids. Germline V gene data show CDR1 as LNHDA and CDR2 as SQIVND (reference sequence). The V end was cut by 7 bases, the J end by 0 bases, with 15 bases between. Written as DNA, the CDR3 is TGTGCCAGTACCAGAAGGACGGCAGCTAACTATGGCTACACCTTC. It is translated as CASTRRTAANYGYTF.

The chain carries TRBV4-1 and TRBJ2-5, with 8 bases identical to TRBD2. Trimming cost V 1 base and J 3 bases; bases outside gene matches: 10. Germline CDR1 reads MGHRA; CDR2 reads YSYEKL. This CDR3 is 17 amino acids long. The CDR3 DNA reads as TGCGCCAGCAGCCAAGTGGCACTGGGACTAGTCGAAGAGACCCAGTACTTC. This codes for CASSQVALGLVEETQYF.

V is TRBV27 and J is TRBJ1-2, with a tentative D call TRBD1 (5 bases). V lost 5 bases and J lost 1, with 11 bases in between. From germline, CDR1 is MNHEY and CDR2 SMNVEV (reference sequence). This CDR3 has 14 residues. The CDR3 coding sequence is TGTGCCAGCAGTGTCTCAGGGATTAACTATGGCTACACCTTC. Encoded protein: CASSVSGINYGYTF.

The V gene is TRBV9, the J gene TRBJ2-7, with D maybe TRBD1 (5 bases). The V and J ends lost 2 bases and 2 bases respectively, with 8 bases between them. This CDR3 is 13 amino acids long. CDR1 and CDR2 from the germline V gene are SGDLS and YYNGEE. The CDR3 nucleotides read TGTGCCAGCAGCGTCGACAGTACCTACGAGCAGTACTTC. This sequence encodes CASSVDSTYEQYF.

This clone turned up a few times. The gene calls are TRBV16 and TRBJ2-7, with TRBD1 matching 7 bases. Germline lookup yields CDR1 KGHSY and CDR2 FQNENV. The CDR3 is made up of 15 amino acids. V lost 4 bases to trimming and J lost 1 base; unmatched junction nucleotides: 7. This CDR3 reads CASSLTGALSYEQYF. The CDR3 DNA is TGTGCCAGCAGCCTTACAGGGGCCTTATCCTACGAGCAGTACTTC.

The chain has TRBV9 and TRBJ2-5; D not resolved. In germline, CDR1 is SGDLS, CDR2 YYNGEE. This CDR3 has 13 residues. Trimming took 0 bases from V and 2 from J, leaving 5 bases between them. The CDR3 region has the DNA TGTGCCAGCAGCGTAGGACATCAAGAGACCCAGTACTTC. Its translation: CASSVGHQETQYF.

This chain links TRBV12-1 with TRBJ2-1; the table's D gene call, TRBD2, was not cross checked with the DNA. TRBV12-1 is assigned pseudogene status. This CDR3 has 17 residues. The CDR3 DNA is TGTGCCAGCAGCATGAGGGCTAGCGGGAGGGCCTACAATGAGCAGTTCTTC. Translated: CASSMRASGRAYNEQFF.

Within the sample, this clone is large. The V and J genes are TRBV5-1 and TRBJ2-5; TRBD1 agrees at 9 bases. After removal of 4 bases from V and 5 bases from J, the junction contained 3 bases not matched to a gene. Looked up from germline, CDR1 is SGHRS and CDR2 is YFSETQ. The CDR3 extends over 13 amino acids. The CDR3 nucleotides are TGCGCCAGCAGCGGACAGGGGTGGGAGACCCAGTACTTC. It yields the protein CASSGQGWETQYF.

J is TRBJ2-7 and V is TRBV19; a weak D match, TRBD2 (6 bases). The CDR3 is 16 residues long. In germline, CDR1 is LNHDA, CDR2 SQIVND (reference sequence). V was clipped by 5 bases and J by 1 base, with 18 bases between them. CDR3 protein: CASSEASVKGSYEQYF. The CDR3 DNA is TGTGCCAGTAGTGAAGCTAGCGTGAAGGGGTCCTACGAGCAGTACTTC.

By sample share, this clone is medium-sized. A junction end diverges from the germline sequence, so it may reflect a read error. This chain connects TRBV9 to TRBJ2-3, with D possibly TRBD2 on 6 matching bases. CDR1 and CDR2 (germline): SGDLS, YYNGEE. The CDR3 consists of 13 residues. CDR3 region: CASNSGSRDTQYF. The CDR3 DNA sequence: TGTGCCAGCAACTCCGGGAGCAGAGATACGCAGTATTTT.

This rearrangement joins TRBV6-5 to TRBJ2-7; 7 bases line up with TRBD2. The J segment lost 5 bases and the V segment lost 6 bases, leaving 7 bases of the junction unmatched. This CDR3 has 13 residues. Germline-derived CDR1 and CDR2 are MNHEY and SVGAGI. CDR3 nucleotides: TGTGCCAGCAGACGAGCGGGGATCGACGAGCAGTACTTC. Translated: CASRRAGIDEQYF.

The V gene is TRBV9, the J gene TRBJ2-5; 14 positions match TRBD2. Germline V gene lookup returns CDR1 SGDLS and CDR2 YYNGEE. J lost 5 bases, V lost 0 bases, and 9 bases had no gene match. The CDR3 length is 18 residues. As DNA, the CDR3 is TGTGCCAGCAGCGTAGGGACTAGCGGGAGGAGGATAGGGGAGACCCAGTACTTC. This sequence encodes CASSVGTSGRRIGETQYF. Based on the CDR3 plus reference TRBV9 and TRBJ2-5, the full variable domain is DSGVTQTPKHLITATGQRVTLRCSPRSGDLSVYWYQQSLDQGLQFLIQYYNGEERAKGNILERFSAQQFPDLHSELNLSSLELGDSALYFCASSVGTSGRRIGETQYFGPGTRLLVL.

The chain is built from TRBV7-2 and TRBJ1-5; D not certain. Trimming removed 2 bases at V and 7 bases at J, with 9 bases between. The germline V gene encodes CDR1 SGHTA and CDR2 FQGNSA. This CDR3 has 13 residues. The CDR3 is CASSLRVLQPQHF. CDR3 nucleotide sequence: TGTGCCAGCAGCTTAAGGGTTTTGCAGCCCCAGCATTTT.

Here the CDR3 DNA reads TGTGCCAGCAGCCTCCTCTCCTCCCTTGACAAAAACATTCAGTACTTC. The encoded protein is CASSLLSSLDKNIQYF. This chain joins TRBV14 and TRBJ2-4, with no clear D. This CDR3 spans 16 amino acids. The V end lost 4 bases, the J end lost 3 bases, and 16 bases lay between the germline ends. Germline CDR1 reads SGHDN; CDR2 reads FVKESK. Using reference TRBV14 and TRBJ2-4 for the parts outside the CDR3, the full variable domain is EAGVTQFPSHSVIEKGQTVTLRCDPISGHDNLYWYRRVMGKEIKFLLHFVKESKQDESGMPNNRFLAERTGGTYSTLKVQPAELEDSGVYFCASSLLSSLDKNIQYFGAGTRLSVL.

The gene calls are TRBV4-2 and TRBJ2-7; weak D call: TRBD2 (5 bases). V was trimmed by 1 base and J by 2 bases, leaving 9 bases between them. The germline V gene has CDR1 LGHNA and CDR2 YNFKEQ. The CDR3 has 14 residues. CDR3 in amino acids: CASSQVSGTYEQYF. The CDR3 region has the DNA TGTGCCAGCAGCCAAGTAAGCGGTACCTACGAGCAGTACTTC.

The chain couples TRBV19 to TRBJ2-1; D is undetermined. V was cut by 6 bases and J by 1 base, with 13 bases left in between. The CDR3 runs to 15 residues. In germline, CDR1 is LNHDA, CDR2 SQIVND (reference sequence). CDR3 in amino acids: CASRDETASYNEQFF. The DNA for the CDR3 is TGTGCCAGTAGGGACGAAACGGCATCCTACAATGAGCAGTTCTTC.

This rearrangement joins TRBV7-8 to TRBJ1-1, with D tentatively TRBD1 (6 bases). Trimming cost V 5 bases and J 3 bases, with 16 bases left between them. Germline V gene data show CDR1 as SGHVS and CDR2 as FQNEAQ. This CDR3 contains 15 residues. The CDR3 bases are TGTGCCAGCAGCCCCTCGGGACACCCCGACACTGAAGCTTTCTTT. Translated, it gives CASSPSGHPDTEAFF.

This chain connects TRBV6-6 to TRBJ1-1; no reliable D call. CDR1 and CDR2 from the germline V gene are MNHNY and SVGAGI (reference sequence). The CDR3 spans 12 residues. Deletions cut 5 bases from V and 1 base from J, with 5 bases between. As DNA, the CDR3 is TGTGCCAGCAGTACAGCGAACACTGAAGCTTTCTTT. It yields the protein CASSTANTEAFF.

CDR3 loop: CAISGRNTEAFF. Written as DNA, the CDR3 is TGTGCCATCAGTGGACGGAACACTGAAGCTTTCTTT. The chain uses TRBV10-3 and TRBJ1-1; D gene ambiguous. The CDR3 consists of 12 residues. CDR1 and CDR2 from the germline V gene are ENHRY and SYGVKD. Between the trimmed V and J ends, which lost 4 bases and 1 base, there was a span of 4 bases.